This TCR beta chain was found in a study of cytotoxic CD8 clonotypes in ibrutinib-treated CLL. Study summary: Responses comprised about 24 partial and 2 complete; at median approximately 72 months, about 14 remained remitted and some twelve progressed. Samples yielded averages of 200,000 to 300,000 productive templates and tens of thousands of productive rearrangements. Study-level results: Clonality was higher at ibrutinib response and returned toward baseline at progression.

A 1 in 200,000 to 1 in 1 million T cell depth was the sequencing target. Profiled with immunoSEQ multiplex PCR; TCRdb holds only in-frame clones, not every one. Seen here are roughly 200,000 clones, about 75% observed once, and the top ten hold around 5.9%. As to this clone: The target antigen is unknown.

The specimen was PBMCs, collected after 12 months of ibrutinib treatment. The sequence was obtained from a human donor with chronic lymphocytic leukemia.

CDR3 loop: CASSGARASGYTF. The CDR3 DNA is TGTGCCAGCAGTGGGGCCAGGGCGAGTGGCTACACCTTC. The chain recombines TRBV11-2 with TRBJ1-2; D is possibly TRBD1 (5 bases). Trimming took off 6 bases at V and 7 bases at J, with 15 bases between the two ends. Germline CDR1 reads SGHAT; CDR2 reads FQNNGV. The CDR3 contains 13 residues.